These T cell receptor beta chains were read from a single sample in a study of blood T cell repertoires in COVID-19. Generated by immunoSEQ multiplex PCR, the TCRdb table keeps only in-frame clones and is missing some. Here the sample spans 140,000 or so clones, 75% to 90% being singletons. The sequenced sample consisted of peripheral blood. These receptors all stem from an elderly woman with acute or convalescent COVID-19. Both conserved end residues are part of each CDR3. The D gene is left open where the match is weak. Clone size is not always given. Where it is, it says once, few, many or a class for expanded clones.

abundance,j_gene,d_gene,v_gene,CDR3nt,CDR3aa
.,TRBJ2-7,.,TRBV5-1,TGCGCCAGCAGCTTGGCGCCTACCTACGAGCAGTACTTC,CASSLAPTYEQYF
.,TRBJ2-7,TRBD2,TRBV6-5,TGTGCCAGCAGACTAGCGGGGGGCCTCTACGAGCAGTACTTC,CASRLAGGLYEQYF
.,TRBJ1-1,.,TRBV5-6,TGTGCCAGCAGCTTGGGTGGTCGGGGGTATGAAGCTTTCTTT,CASSLGGRGYEAFF
.,TRBJ2-1,TRBD2,TRBV19,TGTGCCAGTAGTACGTCAGCGGCGCCTTTAGCGGGCAATGAGCAGTTCTTC,CASSTSAAPLAGNEQFF
.,TRBJ1-1,.,TRBV7-9,TGTGCCAGCAGCTTTTCCTCCGGTACTGAAGCTTTCTTT,CASSFSSGTEAFF
.,TRBJ2-2,TRBD2,TRBV6-1,TGTGCCAGCAGTGTGGTATTAGCGGGGGTGACCGGGGAGCTGTTTTTT,CASSVVLAGVTGELFF
.,TRBJ1-3,.,TRBV18,TGTGCCAGCTCACCACGCGGGGGATCTGGAAACACCATATATTTT,CASSPRGGSGNTIYF
few,TRBJ2-7,TRBD1,TRBV28,TGTGCCAGCAGTTCGCACTACGGGACAGGACAAACCTACGAGCAGTACTTC,CASSSHYGTGQTYEQYF
.,TRBJ2-2,.,TRBV4-1,TGCGCCAGCAGCCAAGAGGGTCGGGACACCGGGGAGCTGTTTTTT,CASSQEGRDTGELFF
once,TRBJ1-4,.,TRBV5-5,TGTGCCAGCAGCCCACAGGGAGTGGTGGAAAAACTGTTTTTT,CASSPQGVVEKLFF
.,TRBJ1-2,.,TRBV30,TGTGCCTGGAGTGTCCCGCAGGGAGGCGGCTACACCTTC,CAWSVPQGGGYTF
.,TRBJ2-5,.,TRBV7-6,TGTGCCAGCAGCTTAGGACAGCAAGAGACCCAGTACTTC,CASSLGQQETQYF
.,TRBJ2-3,.,TRBV27,TGTGCCAGCAGTTTACGGCCGGACTATGCAGATACGCAGTATTTT,CASSLRPDYADTQYF
.,TRBJ1-4,.,TRBV10-1,TGCGCCAGGCCGCAGGGAATTCATGAAAAACTGTTTTTT,CARPQGIHEKLFF
.,TRBJ1-2,.,TRBV5-1,TGCGCCAGCAGCGAAGGACAGATATCCTCTGGCTACACCTTC,CASSEGQISSGYTF
once,TRBJ2-1,.,TRBV10-2,TGCGCCAGCATTAGTGGAGCGCCCCTCGCCTACAATGAGCAGTTCTTC,CASISGAPLAYNEQFF